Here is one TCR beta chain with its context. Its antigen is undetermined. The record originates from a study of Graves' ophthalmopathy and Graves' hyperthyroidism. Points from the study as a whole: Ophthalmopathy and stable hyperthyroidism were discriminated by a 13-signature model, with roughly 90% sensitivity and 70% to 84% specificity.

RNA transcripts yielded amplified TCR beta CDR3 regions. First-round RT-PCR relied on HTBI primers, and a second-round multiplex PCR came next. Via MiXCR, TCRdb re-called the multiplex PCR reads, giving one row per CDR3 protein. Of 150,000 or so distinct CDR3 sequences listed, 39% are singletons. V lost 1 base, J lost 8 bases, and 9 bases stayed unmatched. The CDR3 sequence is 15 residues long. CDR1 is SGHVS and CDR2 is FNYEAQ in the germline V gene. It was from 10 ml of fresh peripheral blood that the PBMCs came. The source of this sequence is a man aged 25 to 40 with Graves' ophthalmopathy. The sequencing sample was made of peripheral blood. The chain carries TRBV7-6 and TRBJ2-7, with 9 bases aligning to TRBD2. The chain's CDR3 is CASSLDSQSSGKQYF. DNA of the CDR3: TGTGCCAGCAGCTTAGACTCACAGTCTAGCGGGAAGCAGTACTTC.